This T cell receptor (beta chain) came from a study of post-analysis software for immune sequencing data. The TCR beta cDNA libraries contained unique molecular identifiers. TCRdb re-derived calls from the PCR reads in MiXCR, one entry per CDR3 protein. The profile shows about 770,000 distinct CDR3 sequences, under 60% of them singletons. This clonotype has a count of ten or more. Its specificity is not known. The study, taken as a whole, reports: A few TRBV segments appeared more often in patients than in controls, and TRBV5-6, TRBV5-1 and TRBV20-1 were among these. F measure grouped same-batch samples tightly together.

This CDR3 spans 14 amino acids. V was cut by 2 bases and J by 1 base, with 10 bases left in between. CDR1 and CDR2 from the germline V gene are SGHRS and YFSETQ. The sequence was obtained from a girl aged 5 to 17 with multiple sclerosis. Sequenced sample: blood. The rearrangement links TRBV5-1 to TRBJ2-7; possibly TRBD2 for D (6 bases). The chain's CDR3 is CASSFGGVSYEQYF. DNA for the CDR3: TGCGCCAGCAGCTTCGGCGGGGTGTCCTACGAGCAGTACTTC.